The present T cell receptor (beta chain) was sequenced within a study of blood T cell repertoires in COVID-19. Overall study context: Sites in the United States, Italy and Spain provided acute and convalescent COVID-19 samples. T cells, B-cell-depleted T cells, or PBMCs supplied cDNA or gDNA.

CDR3 length equals 16 residues. V was clipped by 1 base and J by 2 bases; unmatched bases: 4. The germline CDR1 and CDR2 sequences are KGHSH and LQKENI. The count of this clone is one. Original handling: The assay estimated nucleated cells by amplifying reference gene primers. Here immunoSEQ multiplex PCR was the method, and the copy in TCRdb shows in-frame clones only, minus some. V and J calls and clone size follow that table, whereas D and trimming were derived from the DNA. Here the sample spans a few hundred thousand clones, just over 85% being singletons. V is TRBV18 and J is TRBJ1-2; 10 bases fit TRBD1. The receptor's source is an elderly man with acute or convalescent COVID-19. Sequenced input: peripheral blood. This CDR3 is CASSPLPGQGNYGYTF. The CDR3 DNA sequence: TGTGCCAGCTCACCACTCCCGGGACAGGGGAACTATGGCTACACCTTC.